This TCR beta chain was captured in a study of OX40 agonist ivuxolimab in advanced cancers. Study-level results: There were, on average, more expanded clones in CD8+ T cells than in CD4+.

This clone was recorded only once. Its antigen is unknown. Germline V gene lookup returns CDR1 LNHDA and CDR2 SQIVND (reference sequence). Trimming pared 6 bases from V and 4 bases from J, leaving 12 bases between. The CDR3 contains 13 residues. Assay used: immunoSEQ multiplex PCR; TCRdb lists only in-frame clones, some missing. The sample gives over 55,000 clones, about 90% of which show up once; around 1.8% is in the top ten. The chain combines TRBV19 with TRBJ1-1, with TRBD1 as a possible D gene (6 bases). The origin of this receptor is an adult with an advanced solid tumor such as melanoma, head and neck, liver or kidney cancer. Source: CD4+ or CD8+ T cells sorted from blood, taken in a trial of the OX40 agonist ivuxolimab. The CDR3 protein is CASRDSLGTEAFF. Here the CDR3 DNA reads TGTGCCAGTAGGGACAGTCTGGGCACTGAAGCTTTCTTT.